This T cell receptor beta chain is drawn from a study of tumor and adjacent non-tumor tissue in lung cancer. After removal of 5 bases from V and 2 bases from J, the junction contained 6 bases not matched to a gene. Germline V gene data show CDR1 as SGHRS and CDR2 as YFSETQ. This CDR3 spans 14 amino acids. A modified ARM-PCR protocol with three rounds of nested PCR amplified TCRbeta. TCRdb passed the multiplex PCR reads through MiXCR, listing each CDR3 protein once. Of approximately 75,000 distinct CDR3 sequences listed, roughly 80% are singletons. This sample's RNA came from whole unsorted tissue. The table lists this clonotype with many counts.

Sequencing input: lung tumor tissue. This sequence was found in a woman in her 50s with non-small cell lung cancer. V usage is TRBV5-1 and J usage is TRBJ1-2; 7 bases agree with TRBD1. CDR3 sequence (DNA): TGCGCCAGCAGGTTGCGACAGGGAAACTATGGCTACACCTTC. This sequence encodes CASRLRQGNYGYTF.